The following is a T cell receptor beta chain sequence with its context. Germline CDR1 ENHRY, CDR2 SYGVKD. V lost 0 bases, J lost 7 bases, and 16 bases lay in between. This CDR3 is built from 16 residues. The investigators isolated CD4+ and CD8+ cells by positive magnetic bead selection and checked their purity by flow cytometry. Here immunoSEQ multiplex PCR was the method, and the copy in TCRdb shows in-frame clones only, minus some. The sample has approximately 30,000 clones; more than 75% are singletons. This sample was taken from a study of somatic mutations in cytotoxic T cells in rheumatoid arthritis.

The V gene is TRBV10-3, the J gene TRBJ2-1, with D possibly being TRBD2 (5 bases). The sample was CD8+ T cells sorted from blood. The origin of this receptor is an adult with rheumatoid arthritis. CDR3 residues: CAISESDRAGFNEQFF. Here the CDR3 DNA reads TGTGCCATCAGTGAGTCGGACCGGGCGGGTTTTAATGAGCAGTTCTTC.